This paragraph reports one T cell receptor (beta chain). Antigen: not known. The source of the sample is a study of cytomegalovirus exposure and HLA in healthy donors. Broader study findings: With later analysis, a missense DCLRE1C variant became linked to TCR beta V- and J-gene trimming. Among the most significant clusters, several appeared linked to common viral pathogens in a later analysis. As immune exposure information, only CMV serostatus was available.

The PCR ran on 60 Vbeta and 13 Jbeta primers. Data came from immunoSEQ multiplex PCR; TCRdb stores just in-frame clones and leaves some out. The sample shows 150,000 to 160,000 clones, approximately 84% of them seen only once. The origin of this receptor is a woman aged 18-35 years in good health and CMV-seronegative. Specimen: PBMCs.

CDR3 nucleotides: TGTGCCAGCAGCTTAGGAGGGACATCTTACGAGCAGTACTTC. Protein sequence: CASSLGGTSYEQYF. The rearrangement uses TRBV7-2 and TRBJ2-7, with D perhaps TRBD1 (6 bases). The CDR3 has 14 residues. Germline CDR1 SGHTA, CDR2 FQGNSA. Between the trimmed V and J ends, which lost 1 base and 4 bases, there was a span of 11 bases.